The 6 T cell receptor beta chains given below trace back to one sample, sequenced in a study of cytomegalovirus exposure and HLA in healthy donors. PCR employed 60 Vbeta and 13 Jbeta primers. Measured with immunoSEQ multiplex PCR; TCRdb has only the in-frame clones, and not every one. Here the sample table reports tens of thousands of clones. The sequencing sample was made of PBMCs. The receptors stem from a male donor in good health and CMV-seronegative.

The V call is TRBV12-5, the J call TRBJ2-1; D might be TRBD2 (6 bases). V was clipped by 4 bases and J by 0 bases, with 16 bases between them. This CDR3 region has 17 residues. CDR1 and CDR2 (germline): LGHNT, FRNRAP. The CDR3 reads CASGSDQGLPSYNEQFF. CDR3 bases: TGTGCTAGTGGTTCTGACCAGGGACTCCCCTCCTACAATGAGCAGTTCTTC.

The chain employs TRBV5-6 and TRBJ2-2; D call uncertain. CDR1 and CDR2 from the germline V gene are SGHDT and YYEEEE. The CDR3 length is 12 residues. V was shortened by 3 bases and J by 7 bases, with 7 bases between the two germline ends. The CDR3 DNA follows: TGTGCCAGCAGCTGGTCCAGCGGGGAGCTGTTTTTT. Protein sequence: CASSWSSGELFF.

The V and J genes are TRBV9 and TRBJ2-5, with 11 positions matching TRBD1. Germline V gene data show CDR1 as SGDLS and CDR2 as YYNGEE. CDR3 length equals 16 residues. With V trimmed by 0 bases and J by 2 bases, 3 bases remained unmatched. CDR3 amino acids: CASSVGDRGWQETQYF. In DNA form, the CDR3 reads TGTGCCAGCAGCGTAGGGGACAGGGGGTGGCAAGAGACCCAGTACTTC.

Turning to this clone: The DNA is left out, because the CDR3 cannot be placed on it with certainty; the CDR3 is given as TCRdb lists it. The chain combines TRBV9 with TRBJ2-2; TRBD2 reflects the table's D call only, with no check against the DNA. Germline V CDR1 and CDR2: SGDLS, YYNGEE. Termini included, the CDR3 measures 19 amino acids. This chain's CDR3 is CASSVGIGSGRANTGEPFF.

The chain is built from TRBV5-6 and TRBJ1-1; TRBD1 agrees at 8 bases. CDR3 length equals 16 residues. The J segment lost 1 base and the V segment lost 1 base, leaving 6 bases of the junction unmatched. The germline V gene encodes CDR1 SGHDT and CDR2 YYEEEE. The CDR3 region is CASSLYRGTGNTEAFF. In DNA, the CDR3 is TGTGCCAGCAGCTTGTATCGCGGGACAGGGAACACTGAAGCTTTCTTT.

The rearrangement joins TRBV7-9 to TRBJ2-7; 7 bases map to TRBD1. This CDR3 region has 15 residues. Germline-derived CDR1 and CDR2 are SEHNR and FQNEAQ (reference sequence). V gave up 4 bases and J gave up 2 bases; unmatched junction bases: 8. CDR3 nucleotides: TGTGCCAGCAGCTCGACAGGGAACGGGGCCTACGAGCAGTACTTC. It specifies CASSSTGNGAYEQYF.